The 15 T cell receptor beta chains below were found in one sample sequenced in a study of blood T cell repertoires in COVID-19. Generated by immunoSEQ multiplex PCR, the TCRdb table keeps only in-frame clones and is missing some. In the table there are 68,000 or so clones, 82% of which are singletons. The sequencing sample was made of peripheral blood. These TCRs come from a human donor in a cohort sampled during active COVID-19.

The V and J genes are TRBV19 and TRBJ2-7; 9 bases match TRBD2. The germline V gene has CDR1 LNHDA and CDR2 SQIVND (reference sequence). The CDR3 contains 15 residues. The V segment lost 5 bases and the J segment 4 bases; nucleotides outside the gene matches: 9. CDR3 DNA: TGTGCCAGTAGTCCTCCTAGGACTAGCGCATACGAGCAGTACTTC. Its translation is CASSPPRTSAYEQYF.

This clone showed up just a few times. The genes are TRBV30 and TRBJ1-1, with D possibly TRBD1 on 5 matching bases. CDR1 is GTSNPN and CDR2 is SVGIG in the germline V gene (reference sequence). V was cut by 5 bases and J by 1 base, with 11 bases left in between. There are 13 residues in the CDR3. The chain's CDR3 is CAWGRQSNTEAFF. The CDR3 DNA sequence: TGTGCCTGGGGCAGACAGTCGAACACTGAAGCTTTCTTT.

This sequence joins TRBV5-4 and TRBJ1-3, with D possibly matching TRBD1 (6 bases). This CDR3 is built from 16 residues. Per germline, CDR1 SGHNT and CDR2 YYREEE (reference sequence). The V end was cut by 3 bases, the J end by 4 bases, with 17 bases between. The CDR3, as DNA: TGTGCCAGCAGCTCTGGCCAGGGAGGGGGAGGAAACACCATATATTTT. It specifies CASSSGQGGGGNTIYF.

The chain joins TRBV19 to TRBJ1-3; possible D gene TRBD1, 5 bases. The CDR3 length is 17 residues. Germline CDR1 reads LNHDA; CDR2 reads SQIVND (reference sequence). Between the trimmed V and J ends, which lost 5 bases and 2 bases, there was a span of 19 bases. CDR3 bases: TGTGCCAGTAGTCGGGGGAGACACCCCGGTCCTGGAAACACCATATATTTT. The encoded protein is CASSRGRHPGPGNTIYF.

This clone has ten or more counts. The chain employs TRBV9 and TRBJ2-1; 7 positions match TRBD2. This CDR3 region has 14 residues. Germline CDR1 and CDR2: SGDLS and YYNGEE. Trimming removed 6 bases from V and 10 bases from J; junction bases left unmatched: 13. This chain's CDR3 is CASTRDGGGLEQFF. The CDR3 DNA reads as TGTGCCAGCACCCGGGACGGCGGGGGACTAGAGCAGTTCTTC.

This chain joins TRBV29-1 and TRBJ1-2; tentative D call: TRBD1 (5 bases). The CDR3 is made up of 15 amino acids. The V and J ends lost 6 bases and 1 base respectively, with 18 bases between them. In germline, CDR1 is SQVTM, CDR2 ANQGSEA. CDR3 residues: CSVPTRQSINYGYTF. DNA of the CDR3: TGCAGCGTCCCCACAAGACAGTCTATTAACTATGGCTACACCTTC.

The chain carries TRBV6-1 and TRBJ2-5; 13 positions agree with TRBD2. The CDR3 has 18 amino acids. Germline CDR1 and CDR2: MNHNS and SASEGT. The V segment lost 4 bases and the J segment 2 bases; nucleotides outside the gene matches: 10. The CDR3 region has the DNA TGTGCCAGCAGTGTAACCAGACTAGCGGGGGGAAAACAAGAGACCCAGTACTTC. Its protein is CASSVTRLAGGKQETQYF.

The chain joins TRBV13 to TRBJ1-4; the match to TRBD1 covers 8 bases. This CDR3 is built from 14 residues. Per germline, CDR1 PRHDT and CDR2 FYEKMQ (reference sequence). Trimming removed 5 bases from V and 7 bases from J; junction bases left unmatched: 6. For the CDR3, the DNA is TGTGCCAGCAGCCCCGGGACAGGCAGTGAAAAACTGTTTTTT. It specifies CASSPGTGSEKLFF.

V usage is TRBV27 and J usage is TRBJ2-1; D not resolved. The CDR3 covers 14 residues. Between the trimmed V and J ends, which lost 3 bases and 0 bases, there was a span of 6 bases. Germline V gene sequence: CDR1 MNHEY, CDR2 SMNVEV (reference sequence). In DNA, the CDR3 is TGTGCCAGCAGTTTTACCAGCTCCTACAATGAGCAGTTCTTC. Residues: CASSFTSSYNEQFF.

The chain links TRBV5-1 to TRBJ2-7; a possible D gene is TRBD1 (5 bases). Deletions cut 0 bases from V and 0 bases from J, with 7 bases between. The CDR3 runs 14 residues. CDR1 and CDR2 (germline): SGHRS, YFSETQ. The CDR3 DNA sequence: TGCGCCAGCAGCTTGGGACAGAACTCCTACGAGCAGTACTTC. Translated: CASSLGQNSYEQYF.

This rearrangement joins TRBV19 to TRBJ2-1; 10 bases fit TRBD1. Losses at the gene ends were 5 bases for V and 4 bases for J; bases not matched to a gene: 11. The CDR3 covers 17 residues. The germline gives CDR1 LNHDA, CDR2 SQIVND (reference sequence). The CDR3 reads CASSGDRDRGLYNEQFF. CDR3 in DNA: TGTGCCAGTAGTGGAGACCGGGACAGGGGATTGTACAATGAGCAGTTCTTC.

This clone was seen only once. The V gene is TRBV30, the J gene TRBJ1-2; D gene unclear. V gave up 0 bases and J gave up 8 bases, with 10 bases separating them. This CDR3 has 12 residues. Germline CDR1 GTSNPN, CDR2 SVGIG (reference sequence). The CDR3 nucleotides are TGTGCCTGGAGTGTACAGTCGGGGGGCTACACCTTC. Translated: CAWSVQSGGYTF.

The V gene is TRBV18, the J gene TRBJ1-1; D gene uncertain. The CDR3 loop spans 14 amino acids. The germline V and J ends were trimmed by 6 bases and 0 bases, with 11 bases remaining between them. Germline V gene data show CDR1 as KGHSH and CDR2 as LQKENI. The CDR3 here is CASSPAIMNTEAFF. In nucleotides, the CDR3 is TGTGCCAGCTCGCCCGCGATCATGAACACTGAAGCTTTCTTT.

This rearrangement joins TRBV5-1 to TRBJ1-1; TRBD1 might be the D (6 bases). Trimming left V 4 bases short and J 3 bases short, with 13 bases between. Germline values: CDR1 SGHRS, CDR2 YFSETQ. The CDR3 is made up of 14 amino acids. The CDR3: CASSKQGGDTEAFF. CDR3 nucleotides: TGCGCCAGCAGCAAACAGGGAGGGGACACTGAAGCTTTCTTT. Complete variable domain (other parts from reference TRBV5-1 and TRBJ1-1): KAGVTQTPRYLIKTRGQQVTLSCSPISGHRSVSWYQQTPGQGLQFLFEYFSETQRNKGNFPGRFSGRQFSNSRSEMNVSTLELGDSALYLCASSKQGGDTEAFFGQGTRLTVV.

The CDR3 loop is CASSDLSYRDRDGFF. CDR3 in DNA: TGTGCCAGCAGTGACTTGAGCTACCGGGACAGGGATGGGTTCTTC. The chain joins TRBV6-6 to TRBJ2-1; 9 bases agree with TRBD1. The CDR3 contains 15 residues. The germline V gene encodes CDR1 MNHNY and CDR2 SVGAGI (reference sequence). J lost 15 bases, V lost 5 bases, and 17 bases had no gene match.